Below, 13 T cell receptor beta chains from the same sample are listed, as sequenced in a study of tumor and adjacent non-tumor tissue in lung cancer. The library came from three nested PCR rounds adapted from ARM-PCR protocols. In TCRdb, the multiplex PCR reads were re-called with MiXCR into one record per CDR3 protein. Of 60,000 to 90,000 distinct CDR3 sequences in the sample, under 70% were seen once. This sample's RNA came from whole unsorted tissue. Distant lung tissue was collected more than 3 cm away from the tumor edge. The source material was distant non-tumor lung tissue. These receptors originate from a woman in her 50s with non-small cell lung cancer.

Note on this clonotype: A much more abundant neighbour one base away suggests this may be a read error. The V call is TRBV20-1, the J call TRBJ2-5; the D gene is possibly TRBD2 (6 bases). Looked up from germline, CDR1 is DFQATT and CDR2 is SNEGSKA (reference sequence). The CDR3 contains 18 residues. The CDR3: CSAPREGRRGGFQETHYF. CDR3 nucleotide sequence: TGCAGTGCCCCCCGCGAGGGCAGGAGGGGAGGCTTCCAAGAGACCCATTACTTC.

The chain recombines TRBV28 with TRBJ2-6; D might be TRBD1 or TRBD2, each matching 5 bases. This CDR3 has 17 amino acids. Germline loops: CDR1 MDHEN, CDR2 SYDVKM. V lost 7 bases to trimming and J lost 4 bases, with 20 bases between them. CDR3 sequence (DNA): TGTGCCAGCACCGGGACCCTCCTCTACTCCGGGGCCAACGTCCTGACTTTC. It is translated as CASTGTLLYSGANVLTF.

A remark on this clonotype: One end of the junction varies from germline; a read error may be responsible. This chain links TRBV4-2 with TRBJ1-4, with D possibly matching TRBD1 (6 bases). This CDR3 has 16 residues. Germline V gene data show CDR1 as LGHNA and CDR2 as YNFKEQ. The CDR3 DNA sequence: TGTGCCAACAGCCCGTGGGGGCCACGAGATAATGGAAAACTGTTTTTT. It yields the protein CANSPWGPRDNGKLFF.

With respect to this clonotype: Given a much more abundant clone one base away, this may be a read error. The chain joins TRBV28 to TRBJ2-5; D call uncertain. The CDR3 has 13 residues. Germline CDR1 is MDHEN and CDR2 is SYDVKM. CDR3 bases: TGTGTCAGCAGTGTCGACGGACGTAGGGCCCAGTACTTC. It is translated as CVSSVDGRRAQYF.

To note about this clonotype: A much more abundant neighbour one base away suggests this may be a read error. The chain employs TRBV6-1 and TRBJ2-7; D remains ambiguous. Germline V gives CDR1 MNHNS, CDR2 SASEGT. This CDR3 has 10 amino acids. V dropped 10 bases and J dropped 2 bases, with 6 bases sitting between them. CDR3 amino acids: CANRTYEQYF. CDR3 DNA sequence: TGTGCCAACAGAACCTACGAGCAGTACTTC.

V gene TRBV4-2 combines with J gene TRBJ2-1, with D possibly TRBD2 on 6 matching bases. CDR1 is LGHNA, CDR2 YNFKEQ, per germline. The CDR3 is 17 amino acids. CDR3 nucleotides: TGTGCTAGCGGCCAAGATTCGGCTAGCAGGAGTTTGTATGAGCAGTTCTTC. Its protein product is CASGQDSASRSLYEQFF.

In its sample, this clonotype was seen a few times. The V call is TRBV7-6, the J call TRBJ2-6, with D maybe TRBD2 (5 bases). This CDR3 spans 15 amino acids. In germline, CDR1 is SGHVS, CDR2 FNYEAQ. Trimming stripped 5 bases from V and 2 bases from J, with 10 bases between. The CDR3 loop reads CASSRSGTGANVLTF. The CDR3 nucleotides are TGTGCCAGCAGCCGATCGGGGACTGGGGCCAACGTCCTGACTTTC.

This clonotype appeared once. The CDR3 does not close with the conserved phenylalanine or tryptophan, likely indicating a read error. The chain couples TRBV11-2 to TRBJ2-7; 8 nucleotides agree with TRBD1. Germline V gene data show CDR1 as SGHAT and CDR2 as FQNNGV. The CDR3 sequence is 15 residues long. J lost 2 bases, V lost 10 bases, and 13 bases had no gene match. The CDR3 nucleotides are TGTGCCAACATCTCGGGGACAGGCCGGACCTACGAGCAGTACTCC. Protein: CANISGTGRTYEQYS.

Points on this clonotype: This could be a read error, since a much larger clone is one nucleotide away. The chain couples TRBV20-1 to TRBJ2-3, with TRBD2 matching over 11 bases. J was trimmed by 8 bases and V by 5 bases; bases with no gene match: 12. CDR3 length: 15 residues. Germline V lookup: CDR1 DFQATT, CDR2 SNEGSKA (reference sequence). This chain's CDR3 is CSAAKGTSGCGTQYF. The CDR3 bases are TGCAGTGCTGCCAAGGGGACTAGCGGATGCGGTACGCAGTATTTT.

The gene calls are TRBV28 and TRBJ2-7; possibly TRBD1 for D (6 bases). The V end lost 1 base, the J end lost 0 bases, and 25 bases lay between the germline ends. Per the germline V gene, CDR1 is MDHEN and CDR2 is SYDVKM. The CDR3 runs 20 residues. The CDR3 reads CASSLLMWDMGQLSSYEQYF. In DNA form, the CDR3 reads TGTGCCAGCAGTTTATTAATGTGGGACATGGGGCAACTCAGCTCCTACGAGCAGTACTTC.

For this clonotype: One end of the junction fails to match germline, which may point to a read error. The chain recombines TRBV4-3 with TRBJ1-5; D ambiguous. The CDR3 length is 13 residues. Germline CDR1 is LGHNA and CDR2 is YSLEER. The CDR3 region has the DNA TGCGCCAACAGCCAATTCCTCAATCAGCCCCAGCATTTT. Protein sequence: CANSQFLNQPQHF.

With regard to this clonotype: At one of its ends the junction is not consistent with the germline gene, which may arise from a read error. The gene calls are TRBV6-6 and TRBJ2-2, with a weak D call TRBD2 (5 bases). The CDR3 consists of 13 residues. Germline CDR1 reads MNHNY; CDR2 reads SVGAGI (reference sequence). CDR3 sequence reads: CDSRSGDPGELFF. The CDR3 DNA sequence: TGTGACAGCAGATCCGGGGATCCCGGGGAGTTGTTTTTT.

On this clonotype itself: Possible read error: a much larger clone is one base away. V usage is TRBV12-3 or TRBV12-4 and J usage is TRBJ1-1, with 7 bases aligning to TRBD1. Germline trimming cut 4 bases from V and 6 bases from J; bases unmatched to any gene: 8. CDR3 length equals 14 residues. CDR3 in DNA: TGTGCCAGCAGTTCGAGACAGGGAAACGCTGAAGCTTTCTTT. This encodes CASSSRQGNAEAFF.